This entry concerns a single T cell receptor beta chain. How the authors handled the data: Reference gene primer amplification in the assay estimated nucleated cell counts. Generated by immunoSEQ multiplex PCR, the TCRdb table keeps only in-frame clones and is missing some. The V and J calls and clone size come from that table; D and trimming were worked out from the DNA. The sample has about 76,000 clones, 86% seen once; the top ten hold about a sixth. These data come from a study of blood T cell repertoires in COVID-19. Study at large: COVID-19 samples collected from the United States, Italy and Spain covered acute and convalescent phases. Sources were T cells, B-cell-depleted T cells, or PBMCs; the material itself was cDNA or gDNA.

CDR1 and CDR2 from the germline V gene are LGHDT and YNNKEL (reference sequence). J lost 6 bases, V lost 5 bases, and 9 bases had no gene match. This CDR3 is 15 amino acids long. The TCR originated in a human donor in a cohort sampled during active COVID-19. The sequenced sample consisted of peripheral blood. V gene TRBV3-1 (or the pseudogene TRBV3-2) combines with J gene TRBJ2-2; 7 bases are shared with TRBD2. CDR3 residues: CASSWLAASAGELFF. CDR3 nucleotide sequence: TGTGCCAGCAGCTGGCTAGCGGCCAGTGCCGGGGAGCTGTTTTTT.